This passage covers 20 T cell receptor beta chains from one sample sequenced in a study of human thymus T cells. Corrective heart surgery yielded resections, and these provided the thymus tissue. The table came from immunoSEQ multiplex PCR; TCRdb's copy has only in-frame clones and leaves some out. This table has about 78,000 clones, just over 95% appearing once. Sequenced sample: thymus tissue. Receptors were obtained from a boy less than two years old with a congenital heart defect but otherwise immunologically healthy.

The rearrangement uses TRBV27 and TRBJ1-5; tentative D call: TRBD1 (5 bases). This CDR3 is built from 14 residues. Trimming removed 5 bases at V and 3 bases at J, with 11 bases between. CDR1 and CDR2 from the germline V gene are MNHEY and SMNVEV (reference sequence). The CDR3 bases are TGTGCCAGCAGTCCAGGGCCCTACAATCAGCCCCAGCATTTT. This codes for CASSPGPYNQPQHF.

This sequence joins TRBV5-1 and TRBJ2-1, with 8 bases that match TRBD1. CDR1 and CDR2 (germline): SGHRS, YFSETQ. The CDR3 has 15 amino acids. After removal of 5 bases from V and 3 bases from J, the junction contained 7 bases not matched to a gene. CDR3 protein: CASSPGRGLYNEQFF. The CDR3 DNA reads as TGCGCCAGCAGTCCAGGCAGGGGGCTCTACAATGAGCAGTTCTTC.

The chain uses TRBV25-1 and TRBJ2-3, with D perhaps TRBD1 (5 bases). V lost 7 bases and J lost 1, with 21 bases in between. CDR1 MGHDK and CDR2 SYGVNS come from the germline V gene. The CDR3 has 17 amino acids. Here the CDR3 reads CASTPLPYRPGTDTQYF. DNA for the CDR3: TGTGCCAGCACCCCCTTACCCTACAGGCCCGGCACAGATACGCAGTATTTT.

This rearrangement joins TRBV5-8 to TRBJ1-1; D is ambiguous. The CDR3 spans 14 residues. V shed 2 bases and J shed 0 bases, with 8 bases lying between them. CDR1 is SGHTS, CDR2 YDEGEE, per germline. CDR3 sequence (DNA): TGTGCCAGCAGCTTAGGAGTTCTGAACACTGAAGCTTTCTTT. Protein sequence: CASSLGVLNTEAFF.

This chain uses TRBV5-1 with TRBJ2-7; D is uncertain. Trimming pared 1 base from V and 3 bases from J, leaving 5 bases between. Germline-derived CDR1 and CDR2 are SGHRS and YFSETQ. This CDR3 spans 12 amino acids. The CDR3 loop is CASSLPGYEQYF. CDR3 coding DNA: TGCGCCAGCAGCTTGCCGGGCTACGAGCAGTACTTC.

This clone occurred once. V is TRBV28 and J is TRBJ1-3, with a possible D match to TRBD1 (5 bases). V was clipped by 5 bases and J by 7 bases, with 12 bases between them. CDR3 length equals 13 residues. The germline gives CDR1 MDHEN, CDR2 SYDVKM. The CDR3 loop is CASSLGDRNTIYF. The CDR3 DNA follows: TGTGCCAGCAGTCTAGGGGATCGGAACACCATATATTTT.

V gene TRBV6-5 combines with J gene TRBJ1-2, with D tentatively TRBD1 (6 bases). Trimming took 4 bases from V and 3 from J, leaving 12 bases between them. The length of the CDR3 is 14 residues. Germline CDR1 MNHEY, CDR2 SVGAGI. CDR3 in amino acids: CASSSTGSDYGYTF. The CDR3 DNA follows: TGTGCCAGCAGTTCGACAGGTAGCGACTATGGCTACACCTTC.

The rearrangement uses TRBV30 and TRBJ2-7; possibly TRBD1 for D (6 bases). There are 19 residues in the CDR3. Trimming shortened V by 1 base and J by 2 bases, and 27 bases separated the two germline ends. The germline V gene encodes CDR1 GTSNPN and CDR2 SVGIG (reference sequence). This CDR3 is CAWSGRNNREWSTAYEQYF. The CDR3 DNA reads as TGTGCCTGGAGTGGAAGGAATAACAGGGAGTGGTCGACAGCCTACGAGCAGTACTTC. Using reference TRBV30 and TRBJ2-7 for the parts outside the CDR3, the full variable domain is SQTIHQWPATLVQPVGSPLSLECTVEGTSNPNLYWYRQAAGRGLQLLFYSVGIGQISSEVPQNLSASRPQDRQFILSSKKLLLSDSGFYLCAWSGRNNREWSTAYEQYFGPGTRLTVT.

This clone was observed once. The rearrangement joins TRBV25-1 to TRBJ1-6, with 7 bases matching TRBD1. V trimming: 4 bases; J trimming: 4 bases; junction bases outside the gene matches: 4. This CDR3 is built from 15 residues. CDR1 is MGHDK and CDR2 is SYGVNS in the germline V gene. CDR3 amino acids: CASSADREYNSPLHF. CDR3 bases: TGTGCCAGCAGTGCTGACAGGGAGTATAATTCACCCCTCCACTTT. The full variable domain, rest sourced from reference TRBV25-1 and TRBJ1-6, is EADIYQTPRYLVIGTGKKITLECSQTMGHDKMYWYQQDPGMELHLIHYSYGVNSTEKGDLSSESTVSRIRTEHFPLTLESARPSHTSQYLCASSADREYNSPLHFGNGTRLTVT.

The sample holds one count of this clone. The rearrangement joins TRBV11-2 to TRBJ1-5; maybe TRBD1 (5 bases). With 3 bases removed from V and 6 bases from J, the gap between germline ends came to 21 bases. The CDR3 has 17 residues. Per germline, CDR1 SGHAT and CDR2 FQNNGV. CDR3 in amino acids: CASSLDLMGREGQPQHF. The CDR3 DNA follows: TGTGCCAGCAGCTTGGATTTGATGGGCAGGGAGGGTCAGCCCCAGCATTTT.

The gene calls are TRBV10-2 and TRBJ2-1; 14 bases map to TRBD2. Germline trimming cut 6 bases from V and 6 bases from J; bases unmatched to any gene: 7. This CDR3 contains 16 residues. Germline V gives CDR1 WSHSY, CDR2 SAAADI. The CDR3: CASRGTSGRVGNEQFF. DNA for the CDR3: TGCGCCAGCAGGGGGACTAGCGGGAGAGTCGGCAATGAGCAGTTCTTC.

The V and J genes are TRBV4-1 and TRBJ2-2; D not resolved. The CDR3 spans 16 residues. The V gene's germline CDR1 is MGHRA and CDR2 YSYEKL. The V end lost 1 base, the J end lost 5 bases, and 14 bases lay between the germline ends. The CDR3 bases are TGCGCCAGCAGCCAAGTGGGTGGCAGTAGGACCGGGGAGCTGTTTTTT. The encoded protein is CASSQVGGSRTGELFF.

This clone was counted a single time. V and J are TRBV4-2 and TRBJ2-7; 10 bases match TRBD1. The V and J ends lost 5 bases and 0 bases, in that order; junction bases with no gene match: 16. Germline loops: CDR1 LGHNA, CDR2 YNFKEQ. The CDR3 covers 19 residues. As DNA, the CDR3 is TGTGCCAGCAGCTGTCACCGGGACAGGGGCTCCCCTAGCTCCTACGAGCAGTACTTC. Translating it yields CASSCHRDRGSPSSYEQYF.

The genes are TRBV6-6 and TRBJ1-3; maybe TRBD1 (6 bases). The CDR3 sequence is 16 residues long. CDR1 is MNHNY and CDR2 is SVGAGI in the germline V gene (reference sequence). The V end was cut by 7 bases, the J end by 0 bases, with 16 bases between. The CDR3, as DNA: TGTGCCAGCACCCTCGGGGGGGGCACCTCTGGAAACACCATATATTTT. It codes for CASTLGGGTSGNTIYF.

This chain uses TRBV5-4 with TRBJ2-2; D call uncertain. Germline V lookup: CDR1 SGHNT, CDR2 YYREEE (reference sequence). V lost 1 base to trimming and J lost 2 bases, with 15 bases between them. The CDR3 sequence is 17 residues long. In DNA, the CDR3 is TGTGCCAGCAGCTTGCGGCCCCGGAGCCCCAACACCGGGGAGCTGTTTTTT. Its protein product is CASSLRPRSPNTGELFF.

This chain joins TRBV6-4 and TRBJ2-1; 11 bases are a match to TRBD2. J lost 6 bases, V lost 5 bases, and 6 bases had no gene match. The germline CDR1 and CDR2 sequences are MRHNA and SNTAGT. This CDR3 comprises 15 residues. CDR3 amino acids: CASSHRLAGFNEQFF. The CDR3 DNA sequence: TGTGCCAGCAGTCACCGACTAGCGGGGTTCAATGAGCAGTTCTTC.

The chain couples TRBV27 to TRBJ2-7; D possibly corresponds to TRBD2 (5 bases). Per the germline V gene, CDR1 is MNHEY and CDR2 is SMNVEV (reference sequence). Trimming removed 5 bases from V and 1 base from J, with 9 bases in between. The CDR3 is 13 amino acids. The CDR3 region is CASSVPGSYEQYF. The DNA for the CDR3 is TGTGCCAGCAGTGTCCCGGGGTCCTACGAGCAGTACTTC.

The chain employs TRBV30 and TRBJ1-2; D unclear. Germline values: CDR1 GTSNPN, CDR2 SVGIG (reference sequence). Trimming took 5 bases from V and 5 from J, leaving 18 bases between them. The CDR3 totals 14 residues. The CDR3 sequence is CAWGRYSIGYGYTF. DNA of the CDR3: TGTGCCTGGGGTAGATATTCCATAGGGTATGGCTACACCTTC. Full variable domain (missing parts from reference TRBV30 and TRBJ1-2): SQTIHQWPATLVQPVGSPLSLECTVEGTSNPNLYWYRQAAGRGLQLLFYSVGIGQISSEVPQNLSASRPQDRQFILSSKKLLLSDSGFYLCAWGRYSIGYGYTFGSGTRLTVV.

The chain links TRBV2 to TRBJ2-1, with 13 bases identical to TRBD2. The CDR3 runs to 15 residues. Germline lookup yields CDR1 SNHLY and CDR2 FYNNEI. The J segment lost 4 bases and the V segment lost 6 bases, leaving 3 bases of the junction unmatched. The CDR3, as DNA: TGTGCCAGCAGCGAACTAGCGGGGGGGTACAATGAGCAGTTCTTC. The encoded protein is CASSELAGGYNEQFF.

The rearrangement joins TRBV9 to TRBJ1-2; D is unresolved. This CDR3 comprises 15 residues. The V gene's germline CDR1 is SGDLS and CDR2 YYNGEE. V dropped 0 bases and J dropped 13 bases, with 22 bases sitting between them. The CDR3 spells CASSVDGGLSMAGTF. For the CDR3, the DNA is TGTGCCAGCAGCGTAGACGGCGGACTTTCTATGGCTGGCACCTTC.